The 23 T cell receptor beta chains given below trace back to one sample, sequenced in a study of vaccination effects on CD4 cells after COVID-19. Their specific antigens are unknown. TCRdb's table, derived via immunoSEQ multiplex PCR, lists solely in-frame clones and lacks some. The sample yields tens of thousands of clones, 55% to 75% seen once. Before any sequencing was done, the ViraFEST assay used viral peptide pools to expand antigen-specific CD4+ T cells. Culture proceeded for 10 days, and CD4+ T cells were then isolated. The vaccine recipients had no prior SARS-CoV-2 infection, with negative nucleocapsid antibodies. The sequencing here drew on CD4+ T cells from PBMCs cultured with SARS-CoV-2 spike peptides, taken before COVID-19 vaccination. The receptors derive from a human donor who received a COVID-19 vaccine.

The chain combines TRBV24-1 with TRBJ2-2; 7 bases map to TRBD2. Germline CDR1 is KGHDR and CDR2 is SFDVKD. V gave up 3 bases and J gave up 0 bases; unmatched junction bases: 6. This CDR3 spans 17 amino acids. The CDR3 coding sequence is TGTGCCACCAGTGATCCGGGACTACCGGCGAACACCGGGGAGCTGTTTTTT. This sequence encodes CATSDPGLPANTGELFF.

This chain connects TRBV25-1 to TRBJ2-7, with TRBD1 matching 11 bases. The V gene end was trimmed by 4 bases and the J gene end by 2 bases; junction bases not matched to a gene: 4. The length of the CDR3 is 15 residues. Germline values: CDR1 MGHDK, CDR2 SYGVNS. In nucleotides, the CDR3 is TGTGCCAGCAGTGCAGGGACAGGGGGAACCTACGAGCAGTACTTC. It specifies CASSAGTGGTYEQYF.

The chain recombines TRBV3-1 (or the pseudogene TRBV3-2) with TRBJ2-7, with 10 bases matching TRBD2. With V trimmed by 3 bases and J by 1 base, 9 bases remained unmatched. Germline loops: CDR1 LGHDT, CDR2 YNNKEL (reference sequence). This CDR3 spans 17 amino acids. For the CDR3, the DNA is TGTGCCAGCAGCCATACCTCGCAACTAGCGGGGTCCTACGAGCAGTACTTC. Residues: CASSHTSQLAGSYEQYF.

This clone was detected only a few times. This sequence joins TRBV5-6 and TRBJ2-7; D is undetermined. The CDR3 consists of 14 residues. Trimming pared 0 bases from V and 2 bases from J, leaving 9 bases between. Germline CDR1 is SGHDT and CDR2 is YYEEEE. CDR3 region: CASSLDGATYEQYF. In DNA form, the CDR3 reads TGTGCCAGCAGCTTGGACGGTGCAACCTACGAGCAGTACTTC.

This clone was detected a few times. This sequence joins TRBV5-4 and TRBJ2-1; 8 nucleotides align to TRBD2. Germline V gene sequence: CDR1 SGHNT, CDR2 YYREEE (reference sequence). V shed 0 bases and J 2 bases; nucleotides not matched to a gene: 1. The CDR3 spans 15 residues. DNA for the CDR3: TGTGCCAGCAGCTTGGATAGCGGGACCTACAATGAGCAGTTCTTC. Translated, it gives CASSLDSGTYNEQFF.

The chain carries TRBV25-1 and TRBJ2-7; 12 positions agree with TRBD2. Germline V gene data show CDR1 as MGHDK and CDR2 as SYGVNS. The CDR3 sequence is 15 residues long. The V and J ends lost 4 bases and 4 bases, in that order; junction bases with no gene match: 5. CDR3 sequence reads: CASSASSGGEYEQYF. The CDR3 DNA reads as TGTGCCAGCAGTGCCTCTAGCGGGGGGGAGTACGAGCAGTACTTC.

V gene TRBV12-3 or TRBV12-4 combines with J gene TRBJ1-6, with D possibly TRBD1 on 5 matching bases. The germline V and J ends were trimmed by 3 bases and 7 bases, with 7 bases remaining between them. This CDR3 region has 13 residues. DNA for the CDR3: TGTGCCAGCAGTTTTCAGGGAAATTCACCCCTCCACTTT. It yields the protein CASSFQGNSPLHF.

The V call is TRBV4-1, the J call TRBJ2-6, with D tentatively TRBD1 (5 bases). The CDR3 has 16 residues. V was shortened by 0 bases and J by 2 bases, with 8 bases between the two germline ends. Germline V gives CDR1 MGHRA, CDR2 YSYEKL. CDR3 nucleotide sequence: TGCGCCAGCAGCCAAGATCCAGGGACTGGGGCCAACGTCCTGACTTTC. Translating it yields CASSQDPGTGANVLTF.

This sequence joins TRBV28 and TRBJ2-2, with D perhaps assigned TRBD1 or TRBD2 (6 bases each). The CDR3 has 16 residues. Germline-derived CDR1 and CDR2 are MDHEN and SYDVKM. Trimming took off 6 bases at V and 5 bases at J, with 19 bases between the two ends. This CDR3 reads CASRPPKGGQTGELFF. The CDR3 DNA is TGTGCCAGCAGGCCGCCTAAAGGGGGGCAAACCGGGGAGCTGTTTTTT.

V gene TRBV7-8 combines with J gene TRBJ1-3; D is ambiguous. V was clipped by 3 bases and J by 0 bases, with 21 bases between them. Germline values: CDR1 SGHVS, CDR2 FQNEAQ. The CDR3 is 19 residues long. DNA of the CDR3: TGTGCCAGCAGCTTCGCGACGATAGGACTGGAGAGCTCTGGAAACACCATATATTTT. This sequence encodes CASSFATIGLESSGNTIYF.

The rearrangement joins TRBV18 to TRBJ2-1; D is perhaps TRBD2 (6 bases). V lost 4 bases, J lost 0 bases, and 10 bases lay in between. Per the germline V gene, CDR1 is KGHSH and CDR2 is LQKENI. This CDR3 spans 15 amino acids. The CDR3 spells CASSREAGSYNEQFF. Here the CDR3 DNA reads TGTGCCAGCTCACGGGAGGCAGGCTCCTACAATGAGCAGTTCTTC.

This clone was seen repeatedly, ten times or more. The chain combines TRBV6-5 with TRBJ1-3; unclear D gene. V was shortened by 0 bases and J by 0 bases, with 9 bases between the two germline ends. CDR3 length: 16 amino acids. In germline, CDR1 is MNHEY, CDR2 SVGAGI. This CDR3 is CASSYSALSSGNTIYF. CDR3 bases: TGTGCCAGCAGTTACTCTGCACTGAGCTCTGGAAACACCATATATTTT.

The chain combines TRBV20-1 with TRBJ2-1, with 7 bases fitting TRBD1. The ends lost 3 bases at V and 3 bases at J; junction bases unmatched: 14. The CDR3 is 17 residues long. Germline V gene lookup returns CDR1 DFQATT and CDR2 SNEGSKA (reference sequence). The CDR3 protein is CSASGGFRDSLYNEQFF. The CDR3 DNA is TGCAGTGCTAGTGGGGGCTTCCGGGACAGTCTCTACAATGAGCAGTTCTTC.

The J gene is TRBJ2-7, the V gene TRBV14, with TRBD1 matching over 9 bases. V trimming: 1 base; J trimming: 2 bases; junction bases outside the gene matches: 6. The germline CDR1 and CDR2 sequences are SGHDN and FVKESK. There are 16 residues in the CDR3. The CDR3 sequence: CASSQGFGQGTYEQYF. CDR3 sequence (DNA): TGTGCCAGCAGCCAAGGGTTCGGACAGGGGACCTACGAGCAGTACTTC. The full variable domain, its missing parts supplied by reference TRBV14 and TRBJ2-7, is EAGVTQFPSHSVIEKGQTVTLRCDPISGHDNLYWYRRVMGKEIKFLLHFVKESKQDESGMPNNRFLAERTGGTYSTLKVQPAELEDSGVYFCASSQGFGQGTYEQYFGPGTRLTVT.

The chain links TRBV6-6 to TRBJ1-5, with D hard to call. Looked up from germline, CDR1 is MNHNY and CDR2 is SVGAGI (reference sequence). This CDR3 spans 15 amino acids. V was cut by 2 bases and J by 9 bases, with 17 bases left in between. CDR3 DNA: TGTGCCAGCAGTTACAATTATCAGACGGGTGGGCCCCAGCATTTT. The encoded protein is CASSYNYQTGGPQHF.

This clone was observed a handful of times. This chain links TRBV5-1 with TRBJ2-1, with D tentatively TRBD1 (6 bases). The CDR3 loop spans 15 amino acids. V gave up 2 bases and J gave up 0 bases, with 9 bases separating them. CDR1 SGHRS and CDR2 YFSETQ come from the germline V gene. The CDR3 here is CASSFADSSYNEQFF. The CDR3 DNA is TGCGCCAGCAGCTTCGCGGACAGCTCCTACAATGAGCAGTTCTTC.

The chain has TRBV29-1 and TRBJ2-7, with a weak D call TRBD2 (6 bases). V lost 4 bases and J 2 bases, leaving 9 bases between the germline ends. Germline V gene sequence: CDR1 SQVTM, CDR2 ANQGSEA. The CDR3 length is 12 residues. This CDR3 is CSVARTTYEQYF. The DNA for the CDR3 is TGCAGCGTTGCCCGGACTACCTACGAGCAGTACTTC.

The chain carries TRBV2 and TRBJ2-1, with D tentatively TRBD1 (6 bases). The CDR3 has 14 amino acids. Germline CDR1 and CDR2: SNHLY and FYNNEI. V was clipped by 6 bases and J by 5 bases, with 14 bases between them. The CDR3 is CASRDTGPHNEQFF. The CDR3 nucleotides read TGTGCCAGCAGGGACACAGGGCCCCACAATGAGCAGTTCTTC. The full variable domain, rest sourced from reference TRBV2 and TRBJ2-1, is EPEVTQTPSHQVTQMGQEVILRCVPISNHLYFYWYRQILGQKVEFLVSFYNNEISEKSEIFDDQFSVERPDGSNFTLKIRSTKLEDSAMYFCASRDTGPHNEQFFGPGTRLTVL.

Concerning this clone itself: The DNA is omitted, as the CDR3 cannot be located on it reliably, and the CDR3 follows TCRdb's listing. This chain joins TRBV21-1 and TRBJ2-6. TRBV21-1 is a recognized pseudogene. The CDR3 is made up of 16 amino acids, end residues included. The CDR3 is CASRWGFAAGANVLTF.

CDR3 bases: TGTGCCATCAGTGACGACGCCGGGACTAGCGGGAGAGGCAATGAGCAGTTCTTC. Amino acid sequence: CAISDDAGTSGRGNEQFF. The chain has TRBV10-3 and TRBJ2-1; 14 nucleotides match TRBD2. This CDR3 has 18 residues. Germline V gene lookup returns CDR1 ENHRY and CDR2 SYGVKD. V lost 3 bases, J lost 6 bases, and 10 bases stayed unmatched.

This clone was detected once. The rearrangement links TRBV9 to TRBJ2-1; 11 bases match TRBD2. Germline V CDR1 and CDR2: SGDLS, YYNGEE. This CDR3 spans 15 amino acids. V was clipped by 0 bases and J by 10 bases; unmatched bases: 6. The CDR3 sequence is CASSVDPVAGGEQFF. In DNA, the CDR3 is TGTGCCAGCAGCGTAGATCCCGTAGCGGGAGGGGAGCAGTTCTTC.

This clone has just a few counts. The CDR3 coding sequence is TGTGCCAGCAGCCAAGAAGGAGGGATAGTCTCTGAAGCTTTCTTT. It is translated as CASSQEGGIVSEAFF. This chain joins TRBV3-1 (or the pseudogene TRBV3-2) and TRBJ1-1; no firm D call. The germline V gene has CDR1 LGHDT and CDR2 YNNKEL (reference sequence). This CDR3 contains 15 residues. V was pared by 0 bases and J by 6 bases, with 14 bases between.

The chain has TRBV7-9 and TRBJ2-5; 7 bases match TRBD1. From germline, CDR1 is SEHNR and CDR2 FQNEAQ (reference sequence). The CDR3 loop spans 15 amino acids. J lost 5 bases, V lost 5 bases, and 11 bases had no gene match. CDR3: CASSPPDRAVETQYF. The DNA for the CDR3 is TGTGCCAGCAGCCCACCAGACAGGGCAGTCGAGACCCAGTACTTC.